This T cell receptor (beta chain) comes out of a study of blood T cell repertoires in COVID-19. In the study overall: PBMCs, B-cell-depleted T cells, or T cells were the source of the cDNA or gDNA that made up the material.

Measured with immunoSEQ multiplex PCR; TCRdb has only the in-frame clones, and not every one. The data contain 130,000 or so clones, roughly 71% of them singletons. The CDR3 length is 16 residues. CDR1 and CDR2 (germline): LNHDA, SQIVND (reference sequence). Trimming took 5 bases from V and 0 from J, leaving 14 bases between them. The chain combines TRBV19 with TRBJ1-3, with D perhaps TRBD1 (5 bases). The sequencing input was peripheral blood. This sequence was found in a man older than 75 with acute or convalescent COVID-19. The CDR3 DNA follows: TGTGCCAGTAGTGATGACAGTCTTTTCTCTGGAAACACCATATATTTT. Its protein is CASSDDSLFSGNTIYF.